The 15 T cell receptor beta chains below were found in one sample sequenced in a study of human T cells and chemical hapten exposure. Time point noted: patch test 1, 2 weeks after DPC sensitization. Described treatment: therapeutic diphenylcyclopropenone sensitization with weekly scalp DPC. TCRdb fed the RACE reads into MiXCR, producing one record per CDR3 protein. Of some 180,000 distinct CDR3 sequences listed, about a fifth are singletons. The material was whole blood, obtained in connection with sensitization to the hapten diphenylcyclopropenone (DPC). These receptors came from a woman in her forties or fifties with alopecia areata. Some clones in this sample may be carry-over from other donors' samples.

The rearrangement uses TRBV7-2 and TRBJ2-5, with D perhaps matching TRBD1 (6 bases). The CDR3 covers 14 residues. Germline CDR1 and CDR2: SGHTA and FQGNSA. V shed 5 bases and J shed 1 base, with 11 bases lying between them. CDR3 nucleotide sequence: TGTGCCAGCAGCCAATGGACAGCCCAAGAGACCCAGTACTTC. Residues: CASSQWTAQETQYF.

The CDR3: CSVGGLYYNEQFF. The CDR3 region has the DNA TGCAGCGTCGGGGGACTCTACTACAATGAGCAGTTCTTC. The chain carries TRBV29-1 and TRBJ2-1, with TRBD2 as a possible D gene (6 bases). Trimming stripped 6 bases from V and 3 bases from J, with 12 bases between. This CDR3 has 13 amino acids. Germline V CDR1 and CDR2: SQVTM, ANQGSEA.

V usage is TRBV5-1 and J usage is TRBJ2-3, with D unresolved. V shed 4 bases and J shed 2 bases, with 11 bases lying between them. This CDR3 is 14 amino acids long. Germline-derived CDR1 and CDR2 are SGHRS and YFSETQ. As DNA, the CDR3 is TGCGCCAGCAGCACGACATCCACCACAGATACGCAGTATTTT. It is translated as CASSTTSTTDTQYF.

This clonotype was detected only a few times. J is TRBJ2-7 and V is TRBV20-1; 7 nucleotides align to TRBD2. The CDR3 is 14 residues long. With 5 bases clipped from V and 2 bases from J, the junction kept 9 bases outside the gene matches. Germline values: CDR1 DFQATT, CDR2 SNEGSKA (reference sequence). The chain's CDR3 is CSAAGEDYPYEQYF. CDR3 DNA: TGCAGTGCTGCGGGGGAGGACTACCCCTACGAGCAGTACTTC.

This clonotype was picked up a small number of times. The genes are TRBV20-1 and TRBJ2-1; 9 bases map to TRBD2. CDR1 DFQATT and CDR2 SNEGSKA come from the germline V gene (reference sequence). V was clipped by 2 bases and J by 0 bases; unmatched bases: 17. The CDR3 consists of 20 residues. As DNA, the CDR3 is TGCAGTGCTAGACCCACTTTGGTTGAAGGCGGGAGGGCCTCCTACAATGAGCAGTTCTTC. It codes for CSARPTLVEGGRASYNEQFF.

This clonotype was recorded at least ten times. J is TRBJ1-3 and V is TRBV11-2; D ambiguous. In germline, CDR1 is SGHAT, CDR2 FQNNGV. The V gene lost 4 bases and the J gene lost 4 bases, with 8 bases spanning the gap. This CDR3 region has 13 residues. CDR3 bases: TGTGCCAGCAGCTGGGCCCCGGGAAACACCATATATTTT. It codes for CASSWAPGNTIYF.

The rearrangement uses TRBV9 and TRBJ1-1, with TRBD1 identical over 11 bases. With V trimmed by 0 bases and J by 4 bases, 2 bases remained unmatched. CDR3 length: 15 residues. Germline values: CDR1 SGDLS, CDR2 YYNGEE. CDR3 coding DNA: TGTGCCAGCAGCGTAGGGGGGACAGGGGGCACTGAAGCTTTCTTT. It yields the protein CASSVGGTGGTEAFF.

This clonotype was seen more than once but under ten times. The genes are TRBV29-1 and TRBJ2-7, with D tentatively TRBD2 (5 bases). This CDR3 has 12 amino acids. The germline V and J ends were trimmed by 2 bases and 6 bases, with 11 bases remaining between them. CDR1 is SQVTM, CDR2 ANQGSEA, per germline. The CDR3 coding sequence is TGCAGCGTTGAATATCAAGGGAGCGAGCAGTACTTC. It yields the protein CSVEYQGSEQYF.

This clonotype occurred a few times. The chain links TRBV10-3 to TRBJ2-1; 7 nucleotides align to TRBD2. Germline V gene sequence: CDR1 ENHRY, CDR2 SYGVKD. The J segment lost 0 bases and the V segment lost 10 bases, leaving 12 bases of the junction unmatched. The length of the CDR3 is 16 residues. CDR3 amino acids: CATNTPGGSSYNEQFF. Here the CDR3 DNA reads TGTGCCACCAACACCCCCGGGGGGAGCTCCTACAATGAGCAGTTCTTC.

This clonotype has a handful of counts. This chain links TRBV11-3 with TRBJ2-3, with D perhaps TRBD2 (6 bases). The V gene's germline CDR1 is SGHNT and CDR2 YENEEA. Trimming shortened V by 1 base and J by 1 base, and 6 bases separated the two germline ends. CDR3 length: 14 residues. As DNA, the CDR3 is TGTGCCAGCAGCTTAGGGGGGGGCACAGATACGCAGTATTTT. It encodes CASSLGGGTDTQYF.

This clonotype has a handful of counts. This chain links TRBV3-1 with TRBJ2-7, with D perhaps TRBD2 (6 bases). Trimming cost V 4 bases and J 4 bases, with 14 bases left between them. The CDR3 runs to 14 residues. CDR1 LGHDT and CDR2 YNNKEL come from the germline V gene (reference sequence). The CDR3 DNA reads as TGTGCCAGCAGCCCGAGCCGGGGGTTATACGAGCAGTACTTC. This codes for CASSPSRGLYEQYF.

A few counts support this clonotype. J is TRBJ2-7 and V is TRBV6-6; D is possibly TRBD2 (6 bases). From germline, CDR1 is MNHNY and CDR2 SVGAGI (reference sequence). The V end lost 5 bases, the J end lost 5 bases, and 13 bases lay between the germline ends. The CDR3 covers 13 residues. CDR3 protein: CASSRPGGDEQYF. For the CDR3, the DNA is TGTGCCAGCAGTCGACCGGGCGGGGACGAGCAGTACTTC.

The chain is built from TRBV10-3 and TRBJ2-7; D could derive from TRBD1 or TRBD2 (5 bases each). Germline-derived CDR1 and CDR2 are ENHRY and SYGVKD. V shed 6 bases and J shed 5 bases, with 11 bases lying between them. The CDR3 sequence is 12 residues long. The CDR3 nucleotides read TGTGCCATCAGCCCGGGACGCGACGAGCAGTACTTC. This codes for CAISPGRDEQYF.

This clonotype showed up just a few times. The chain carries TRBV7-8 and TRBJ1-2, with TRBD1 matching 10 bases. V was pared by 5 bases and J by 4 bases, with 7 bases of the junction left unmatched. CDR3 length equals 15 residues. Germline CDR1 reads SGHVS; CDR2 reads FQNEAQ. The CDR3 here is CASSMGQGLIYGYTF. Written as DNA, the CDR3 is TGTGCCAGCAGCATGGGACAGGGGTTGATCTATGGCTACACCTTC.

This clonotype came up a few times. The gene calls are TRBV6-6 and TRBJ1-1; a weak D match, TRBD1 (5 bases). CDR1 MNHNY and CDR2 SVGAGI come from the germline V gene (reference sequence). This CDR3 contains 15 residues. V was cut by 2 bases and J by 1 base, with 11 bases left in between. The CDR3 sequence is CASSYKGPKNTEAFF. CDR3 in DNA: TGTGCCAGCAGTTACAAGGGGCCTAAGAACACTGAAGCTTTCTTT.